The source of this T cell receptor beta chain is a study of cytomegalovirus exposure and HLA in healthy donors. Researchers ran the PCR with 60 Vbeta and 13 Jbeta primers. Here immunoSEQ multiplex PCR was the method, and the copy in TCRdb shows in-frame clones only, minus some. The sample includes fewer than 200,000 clones, more than 85% of them seen just once. The table lists this clone with a few counts. Its specificity is not known. One end of the junction is discordant with germline, which a read error may explain. Points from the study as a whole: Apart from CMV serostatus, no immune exposure information was available.

The receptor was isolated from a girl in the first two years of life in good health and CMV-seronegative. The sample consisted of PBMCs.

The CDR3 region has the DNA TGTGCCACCAGTCCTACGAACAGGGATAATGAAAAACTGTTTTTT. It yields the protein CATSPTNRDNEKLFF. This chain joins TRBV25-1 and TRBJ1-4, with a tentative D call TRBD1 (6 bases). Germline-derived CDR1 and CDR2 are MGHDK and SYGVNS. This CDR3 contains 15 residues. Drawing the rest from reference TRBV25-1 and TRBJ1-4, the complete variable domain is EADIYQTPRYLVIGTGKKITLECSQTMGHDKMYWYQQDPGMELHLIHYSYGVNSTEKGDLSSESTVSRIRTEHFPLTLESARPSHTSQYLCATSPTNRDNEKLFFGSGTQLSVL.